The rows below give T cell receptor beta chains drawn from one sample of a study of T cells in Graves' hyperthyroidism and ophthalmopathy. TCRdb re-called the multiplex PCR reads with MiXCR, one entry per CDR3 protein. The profile shows approximately 700,000 distinct CDR3 sequences, 40% to 55% of them singletons. The sample comprised peripheral blood or thyroid tissue (not recorded which). The receptors come from an adult man with Graves' disease, either hyperthyroidism or ophthalmopathy (not recorded which). Both conserved end residues are part of each CDR3. D genes are given only for firm matches. Clone size is stated in some rows and not others, as once, few, many or a class when expanded.

v_call	d_call	j_call	clone_size	cdr3_nt	cdr3_aa
TRBV12-3/TRBV12-4	TRBD2	TRBJ2-7	NA	TGTGCCAGCAGTTTAGCCCGGGGACTAGCGGGAGTAGTCTACGAGCAGTACTTC	CASSLARGLAGVVYEQYF
TRBV7-9	NA	TRBJ2-5	NA	TGTGCCAGCAGCTTGGAGGCAGGGGCGCGAAAGACCCAGTACTTC	CASSLEAGARKTQYF
TRBV15	TRBD1	TRBJ1-1	NA	TGTGCCACCAGCACCGGACAGGGGTCCACTGAAGCTTTCTTT	CATSTGQGSTEAFF
TRBV10-3	TRBD2	TRBJ2-5	NA	TGTGCCATCAGTGAGTCAGGGCGGGCGGGAGCCCAAGAGACCCAGTACTTC	CAISESGRAGAQETQYF
TRBV24-1	TRBD2	TRBJ2-2	many	TGTGCCACCAGTGATTTTCGGACTAGCGGGACCGGGGAGCTGTTTTTT	CATSDFRTSGTGELFF
TRBV5-1	NA	TRBJ1-1	few	TGTGCCAGCAGCTTGGCCTTGATAGGACCTGAAGCTTTCTTT	CASSLALIGPEAFF
TRBV5-1	TRBD1	TRBJ2-6	NA	TGCGCCAGCAGCCTCAGAGGGGGCACGGGGGCCAACGTCCTGACTTTC	CASSLRGGTGANVLTF
TRBV5-1	NA	TRBJ1-1	many	TGCGCCAGCAGCTTGAAACAGAACACTGAAGCTTTCTTT	CASSLKQNTEAFF
TRBV7-9	NA	TRBJ2-5	NA	TGTGCCAGCAGTTTAGTCTCGGAAGAGACCCAGTACTTC	CASSLVSEETQYF
TRBV7-9	TRBD1	TRBJ1-4	many	TGTGCCAGCGACAGGACAGGGACAACTAATGAAAAACTGTTTTTT	CASDRTGTTNEKLFF
TRBV5-1	NA	TRBJ1-1	NA	TGCGCCAGCGGTAGAGGGCAAAAAACTGAAGCTTTCTTT	CASGRGQKTEAFF
TRBV19	NA	TRBJ1-5	NA	TGTGCCAGTAGTATTATAGAGAACAATCAGCCCCAGCATTTT	CASSIIENNQPQHF
TRBV5-6	NA	TRBJ1-1	NA	TGTGCCAGCAGCTTGTCCCGGGATGGGCGGGCTTTCTTT	CASSLSRDGRAFF
TRBV6-4	NA	TRBJ2-5	NA	TGTGCCAGCAGTACCTCGGACTCCGGCCTAGGTGTTCGAGGCTACACCCAGTACTTC	CASSTSDSGLGVRGYTQYF
TRBV7-9	NA	TRBJ1-1	few	TGCGCCAGCAGCTCGCTCGGGGGCTCCGCTGAAGCTTTCTTT	CASSSLGGSAEAFF
TRBV5-8	TRBD1	TRBJ2-2	few	TGTGCCAGCAGCACAGGACAGGGTCAGACCGGGGAGCTGTTTTTT	CASSTGQGQTGELFF
TRBV2	NA	TRBJ2-2	NA	TGTGCCAGCAGTTTAGGACACTGGACCGGGGAGCTGTTTTTT	CASSLGHWTGELFF
TRBV12-3/TRBV12-4	NA	TRBJ2-2	NA	TGTGCCAGCAGCTTAGACAGGGACTACCTTAACACCGGGGAGCTGTTTTTT	CASSLDRDYLNTGELFF
TRBV7-9	TRBD1	TRBJ2-2	NA	TGTGCCAGCAGTTCCCGGGGACAGACGAACACTGGGGAGCTGTTTTTT	CASSSRGQTNTGELFF
TRBV7-9	NA	TRBJ1-1	NA	TGTGCCAGCAGCCCCCCGACAGGATTGAACACTGAAGCTTTCTTT	CASSPPTGLNTEAFF
TRBV9	NA	TRBJ1-3	many	TGTGCCAGCAGCCCAGGACCGTTCAGAGGGGGAAACACCATATATTTT	CASSPGPFRGGNTIYF
TRBV15	TRBD1	TRBJ1-5	NA	TGTGCCACCAGCAGCGCGGGACAGCTCAATCAGCCCCAGCATTTT	CATSSAGQLNQPQHF
TRBV2	NA	TRBJ1-5	many	TGTGCCAGCAGGTTCGACAGGCGAAGCCATCAGCCCCAGCATTTT	CASRFDRRSHQPQHF
TRBV5-1	NA	TRBJ1-2	NA	TGCGCCAGCAGCTTCTCGACGATACTCAGGGGTAGAGGCTACACCTTC	CASSFSTILRGRGYTF
TRBV25-1	NA	TRBJ1-4	many	TGTGCCAGCAGATCTCGACAGCTGGCCGGGGAAAAACTGTTTTTT	CASRSRQLAGEKLFF
TRBV7-2	NA	TRBJ1-5	many	TGTGCCAGCAGCTTAGGTGGACAGCCTAGCAATCAGCCCCAGCATTTT	CASSLGGQPSNQPQHF
TRBV9	NA	TRBJ2-2	NA	TGTGCCAGCAGCGTAGGGACTTCTAGCATCCTAACCGGGGAGCTGTTTTTT	CASSVGTSSILTGELFF
TRBV20-1	TRBD1	TRBJ1-2	many	TGCAGTGCTAGCCCGGACAGGGCGGGCTATGGCTACACCTTC	CSASPDRAGYGYTF
TRBV29-1	NA	TRBJ2-2	NA	TGCAGCGTCCTTCAAGGGGGATCGAACACCGGGGAGCTGTTTTTT	CSVLQGGSNTGELFF
TRBV7-2	NA	TRBJ1-2	few	TGTGCCAGCAGCCAAAAGGGGCCTTCTAACTATGGCTACACCTTC	CASSQKGPSNYGYTF
TRBV24-1	TRBD1	TRBJ1-2	NA	TGTGCCACCTATCAGGGACAGGGCCATGGCTACACCTTC	CATYQGQGHGYTF
TRBV6-1	NA	TRBJ1-5	few	TGTGCCAGCTCACCATCCGGGAGAGGCAATCAGCCCCAGCATTTT	CASSPSGRGNQPQHF
TRBV7-9	NA	TRBJ2-5	many	TGTGCCAGCAGCGCCAGCCTTTGGGCAGACCAAGAGACCCAGTACTTC	CASSASLWADQETQYF
TRBV20-1	TRBD2	TRBJ2-7	few	TGCAGTGCTAGCCCCCGTCTAGCGGGAGGATTGTACGAGCAGTACTTC	CSASPRLAGGLYEQYF
TRBV2	NA	TRBJ1-3	many	TGTGCCAGCAGTGAAGGGGGCAGCTCTGGAAACACCATATATTTT	CASSEGGSSGNTIYF
TRBV20-1	NA	TRBJ2-5	NA	TGCAGTGGGAATGGGGGGCAAGAGACCCAGTACTTC	CSGNGGQETQYF
TRBV20-1	NA	TRBJ2-3	NA	TGCAGTGCCCAACGCCCCGCAAATACGCAGTATTTT	CSAQRPANTQYF
TRBV7-8	NA	TRBJ2-7	many	TGTGCCAGCAGCAAAAGGGTCTCCGAGCAGTACTTC	CASSKRVSEQYF
TRBV2	NA	TRBJ1-4	once	TGTGCCAGCAGCGCGACAGTTGAAAAACTGTTTTTT	CASSATVEKLFF
TRBV11-2	NA	TRBJ1-3	few	TGTGCCAGCAGCTTAGGTCTAGGCCTCTCTGGAAACACCATATATTTT	CASSLGLGLSGNTIYF
TRBV7-2	NA	TRBJ1-6	many	TGTGCCAGCAGCCAAGAGGACACTTCACCCCTCCACTTT	CASSQEDTSPLHF
TRBV29-1	NA	TRBJ1-3	many	TGCAGCGTTGAACGAAACGGAAACACCATATATTTT	CSVERNGNTIYF
TRBV7-8	NA	TRBJ2-5	once	TGTGCCAGCAGCTTGAGGGGGGAGGGCAGAAGTCAGCCCCAGTACTTC	CASSLRGEGRSQPQYF
TRBV29-1	TRBD1	TRBJ1-6	NA	TGCAGCGAGAGGACAGGGCTAAATTCACCCCTCCACTTT	CSERTGLNSPLHF
TRBV20-1	NA	TRBJ2-7	NA	TGCAGTGGGGGTAGTGATCCCTACGAGCAGTACTTC	CSGGSDPYEQYF
TRBV29-1	NA	TRBJ1-1	NA	TGCAGCTTAGAGACGGGTGGGGACACTGAAGCTTTCTTT	CSLETGGDTEAFF
TRBV10-3	NA	TRBJ2-7	NA	TGTGCCATCAGCAGGGCTAGTTCCTCCTACGAGCAGTACTTC	CAISRASSSYEQYF
TRBV2	TRBD1	TRBJ1-1	NA	TGTGCCAGCAGTTTATTCACAGGGGCTGCTGAAGCTTTCTTT	CASSLFTGAAEAFF
TRBV7-2	NA	TRBJ1-6	NA	TGTGCCAGCAGCCAAGAGGGAGGCTCCTATAATTCACCCCTCCACTTT	CASSQEGGSYNSPLHF
TRBV6-6	TRBD1	TRBJ1-1	NA	TGTGCCAGCAGCCCCTCGGACAGGGAAGCTTTCTTT	CASSPSDREAFF
TRBV7-2	NA	TRBJ1-5	NA	TGTGCCAGCAGCTTTAGGCGTAAGAGCAATCAGCCCCAGCATTTT	CASSFRRKSNQPQHF
TRBV7-8	NA	TRBJ2-1	NA	TGTGCCAGCAGCTTAGTAGCGGTCTCGAACAATGAGCAGTTCTTC	CASSLVAVSNNEQFF
TRBV10-3	NA	TRBJ2-5	NA	TGTGCCATCAGTGTGGGACAAGAGACCCAGTACTTC	CAISVGQETQYF
TRBV7-2	NA	TRBJ2-7	NA	TGTGCCAGCAGCTTAGAGGGCGGGGCCTCCTACGAGCAGTACTTC	CASSLEGGASYEQYF
TRBV10-1	TRBD1	TRBJ2-5	NA	TGTGCCATCAGTGAGGGGACAGGAGCGACCCAGTACTTC	CAISEGTGATQYF
TRBV29-1	NA	TRBJ2-5	NA	TGCAGCGTTGAAAGTCAGGGGACAGAGACCCAGTACTTC	CSVESQGTETQYF
TRBV20-1	TRBD1	TRBJ1-2	NA	TGCAGTGCCCCACCGGGACAGGGGGACACGGATGGCTACACCTTC	CSAPPGQGDTDGYTF